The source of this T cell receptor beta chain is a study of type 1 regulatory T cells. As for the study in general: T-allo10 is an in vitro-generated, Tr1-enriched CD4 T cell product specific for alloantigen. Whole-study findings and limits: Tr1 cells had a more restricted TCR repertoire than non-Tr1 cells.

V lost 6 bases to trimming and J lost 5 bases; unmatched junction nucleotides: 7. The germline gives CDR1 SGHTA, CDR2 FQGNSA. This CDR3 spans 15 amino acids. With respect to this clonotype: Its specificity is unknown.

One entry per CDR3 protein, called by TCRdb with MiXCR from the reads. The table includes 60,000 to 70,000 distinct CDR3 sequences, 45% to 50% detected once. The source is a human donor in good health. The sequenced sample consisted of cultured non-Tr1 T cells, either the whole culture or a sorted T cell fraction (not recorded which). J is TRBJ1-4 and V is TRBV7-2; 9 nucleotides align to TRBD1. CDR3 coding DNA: TGTGCCAGCAGTCTATCCGGGACAGGGAATGAAAAACTGTTTTTT. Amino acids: CASSLSGTGNEKLFF.